Listed here are 20 T cell receptor beta chains from one sample, sequenced in a study of monozygotic twins with cystic fibrosis. Method: immunoSEQ multiplex PCR; TCRdb's copy keeps in-frame clones and lacks some. The sample yields roughly 35,000 clones, over 75% seen once. Sequenced material: blood. Receptors originate from a girl aged 2 to 9 with cystic fibrosis.

The V gene is TRBV5-1, the J gene TRBJ2-3; tentative D call: TRBD2 (7 bases). CDR3 length: 14 amino acids. Trimming pared 6 bases from V and 2 bases from J, leaving 13 bases between. CDR1 SGHRS and CDR2 YFSETQ come from the germline V gene. The CDR3 nucleotides are TGCGCCAGCAATCCGGGGGGCTACACAGATACGCAGTATTTT. Protein product: CASNPGGYTDTQYF.

The chain uses TRBV27 and TRBJ2-7; D gene uncertain. Trimming cost V 4 bases and J 0 bases, with 19 bases left between them. The CDR3 runs to 17 residues. Germline V CDR1 and CDR2: MNHEY, SMNVEV (reference sequence). In DNA form, the CDR3 reads TGTGCCAGCAGTTCTCCCGGTAGAGGCCTGACCTCCTACGAGCAGTACTTC. It is translated as CASSSPGRGLTSYEQYF.

A few counts support this clone. The sample holds other DNA sequences that translate to the same CDR3. This rearrangement joins TRBV18 to TRBJ1-2, with D tentatively TRBD1 (5 bases). Germline V lookup: CDR1 KGHSH, CDR2 LQKENI. This CDR3 region has 13 residues. Trimming stripped 3 bases from V and 2 bases from J, with 7 bases between. The CDR3: CASSPGANYGYTF. CDR3 coding DNA: TGTGCCAGCTCACCCGGGGCCAACTATGGCTACACCTTC.

The chain combines TRBV9 with TRBJ2-2; 11 positions match TRBD2. Germline V gives CDR1 SGDLS, CDR2 YYNGEE. The CDR3 runs to 19 residues. The J segment lost 1 base and the V segment lost 0 bases, leaving 8 bases of the junction unmatched. The CDR3, as DNA: TGTGCCAGCAGCGTAGGGGTTCTAGCGGGGGGCAAGAACACCGGGGAGCTGTTTTTT. Protein: CASSVGVLAGGKNTGELFF.

J is TRBJ2-1 and V is TRBV29-1, with D tentatively TRBD2 (5 bases). Trimming left V 3 bases short and J 4 bases short, with 13 bases between. This CDR3 is built from 14 residues. The germline gives CDR1 SQVTM, CDR2 ANQGSEA. CDR3 sequence: CSVDTRRGYNEQFF. Written as DNA, the CDR3 is TGCAGCGTTGACACTAGGCGCGGATACAATGAGCAGTTCTTC.

J is TRBJ2-7 and V is TRBV4-3; 14 bases are shared with TRBD2. Unmatched junction bases numbered 2, after V lost 4 bases and J lost 0 bases. The V gene's germline CDR1 is LGHNA and CDR2 YSLEER. CDR3 length: 16 residues. DNA of the CDR3: TGCGCCAGCAGCCGGACTAGCGGGGGGACCTCCTACGAGCAGTACTTC. Translation: CASSRTSGGTSYEQYF.

This sequence joins TRBV2 and TRBJ1-5; perhaps TRBD1 as D (6 bases). The CDR3 covers 15 residues. CDR1 and CDR2 from the germline V gene are SNHLY and FYNNEI. V was cut by 5 bases and J by 2 bases, with 13 bases left in between. The CDR3 DNA is TGTGCCAGCAGTAACAGGGATGATGGCAATCAGCCCCAGCATTTT. As protein: CASSNRDDGNQPQHF.

The CDR3 reads CASSLVYSNFNSPLHF. The CDR3 DNA reads as TGTGCCAGCAGCTTAGTGTACAGCAACTTCAATTCACCCCTCCACTTT. The chain combines TRBV7-2 with TRBJ1-6, with D hard to call. Germline CDR1 reads SGHTA; CDR2 reads FQGNSA. The CDR3 extends over 16 amino acids. V dropped 1 base and J dropped 7 bases, with 14 bases sitting between them.

The chain links TRBV30 to TRBJ1-1, with 7 bases that match TRBD1. V was clipped by 5 bases and J by 2 bases; unmatched bases: 11. Germline V gene lookup returns CDR1 GTSNPN and CDR2 SVGIG (reference sequence). The CDR3 contains 15 residues. CDR3 residues: CAWGRRTGGNTEAFF. DNA of the CDR3: TGTGCCTGGGGGCGGAGGACAGGAGGTAACACTGAAGCTTTCTTT.

As to this clone: One end of the junction does not line up with germline, which may come from a read error. This chain joins TRBV5-6 and TRBJ1-1; a weak D match, TRBD1 (5 bases). CDR3 length: 12 residues. Germline CDR1 is SGHDT and CDR2 is YYEEEE. The CDR3 DNA reads TGTGCCAGCGGGCCCAAGGACACCGAAGCTTTCTTT. Amino acid sequence: CASGPKDTEAFF.

This rearrangement joins TRBV14 to TRBJ2-7; D not certain. Germline values: CDR1 SGHDN, CDR2 FVKESK. The CDR3 sequence is 14 residues long. V lost 4 bases to trimming and J lost 8 bases, with 18 bases between them. For the CDR3, the DNA is TGTGCCAGCAGCCTGGGGAATTTGGGTGTCAAGCAGTACTTC. Translated: CASSLGNLGVKQYF.

Concerning this clone: One end of the junction fails to match germline, which may point to a read error. This chain uses TRBV4-1 with TRBJ2-5, with TRBD1 as a possible D gene (6 bases). The CDR3 has 14 amino acids. CDR1 MGHRA and CDR2 YSYEKL come from the germline V gene. The CDR3 DNA follows: TGCGCCGGCAGCCAGGGCAGGGGACCAGGGGCCCAGTACTTC. Protein sequence: CAGSQGRGPGAQYF.

The chain is built from TRBV18 and TRBJ2-3; 8 bases are a match to TRBD1. This CDR3 has 15 residues. V trimming: 3 bases; J trimming: 0 bases; junction bases outside the gene matches: 2. CDR1 KGHSH and CDR2 LQKENI come from the germline V gene. CDR3 bases: TGTGCCAGCTCACCGGACAGGGCTAGCACAGATACGCAGTATTTT. Amino acids: CASSPDRASTDTQYF.

The chain carries TRBV18 and TRBJ2-7, with D perhaps matching TRBD1 (6 bases). Germline CDR1 is KGHSH and CDR2 is LQKENI. V lost 2 bases, J lost 5 bases, and 19 bases lay in between. The CDR3 loop spans 16 amino acids. CDR3: CASSPVGTPVRNEQYF. The CDR3 nucleotides are TGTGCCAGCTCACCAGTTGGGACACCGGTTCGAAACGAGCAGTACTTC.

The chain employs TRBV5-4 and TRBJ1-6; TRBD1 aligns across 7 bases. Germline CDR1 is SGHNT and CDR2 is YYREEE (reference sequence). The CDR3 consists of 18 residues. After removal of 0 bases from V and 9 bases from J, the junction contained 15 bases not matched to a gene. The CDR3 protein is CASSLESTTGMGGSPLHF. CDR3 in DNA: TGTGCCAGCAGCTTGGAATCCACGACAGGGATGGGGGGTTCACCCCTCCACTTT. The variable domain in full, with the rest retrieved from reference TRBV5-4 and TRBJ1-6, is ETGVTQSPTHLIKTRGQQVTLRCSSQSGHNTVSWYQQALGQGPQFIFQYYREEENGRGNFPPRFSGLQFPNYSSELNVNALELDDSALYLCASSLESTTGMGGSPLHFGNGTRLTVT.

J is TRBJ1-3 and V is TRBV30; D gene uncertain. V shed 2 bases and J shed 0 bases, with 17 bases lying between them. CDR1 GTSNPN and CDR2 SVGIG come from the germline V gene (reference sequence). The CDR3 spans 17 residues. The CDR3 is CAWSPYLRAVSGNTIYF. The CDR3, as DNA: TGTGCCTGGAGTCCGTACCTTCGGGCAGTCTCTGGAAACACCATATATTTT.

This clone has only a few counts. This chain uses TRBV4-1 with TRBJ1-2; possibly TRBD1 for D (5 bases). V was shortened by 0 bases and J by 4 bases, with 6 bases between the two germline ends. CDR3 length equals 13 residues. Germline CDR1 is MGHRA and CDR2 is YSYEKL. The DNA for the CDR3 is TGCGCCAGCAGCCAAGATGGGGGCTATGGCTACACCTTC. It yields the protein CASSQDGGYGYTF.

CDR3 sequence reads: CASSQLQVSYEQYF. The DNA for the CDR3 is TGCGCCAGCAGTCAGCTTCAGGTTTCCTACGAGCAGTACTTC. This chain uses TRBV23-1 with TRBJ2-7; no reliable D call. TRBV23-1 is filed as an ORF, its function uncertain. The germline V and J ends were trimmed by 3 bases and 1 base, with 10 bases remaining between them. This CDR3 spans 14 amino acids.

V and J are TRBV5-1 and TRBJ1-2, with D hard to call. CDR3 size: 13 residues. The germline gives CDR1 SGHRS, CDR2 YFSETQ. Trimming left V 0 bases short and J 3 bases short, with 6 bases between. CDR3 in amino acids: CASSLERDYGYTF. DNA for the CDR3: TGCGCCAGCAGCTTGGAACGGGACTATGGCTACACCTTC.

The chain has TRBV7-2 and TRBJ1-1; possible D gene TRBD1, 6 bases. There are 15 residues in the CDR3. Trimming removed 3 bases from V and 4 bases from J, with 15 bases in between. Germline assignment: CDR1 SGHTA and CDR2 FQGNSA. CDR3 protein: CASSLKGGAGTEAFF. The CDR3 coding sequence is TGTGCCAGCAGCTTGAAGGGGGGCGCGGGCACTGAAGCTTTCTTT.